Listed below are T cell receptor beta chains from one sample, sequenced in a study of shared T cell receptors in the human thymus. Clones were sequenced by immunoSEQ multiplex PCR, and TCRdb holds only the in-frame ones, with some missing. The table has hundreds of thousands of clones, 88% seen once; the top ten hold about 0.01%. These data were likewise used in another study, on human thymus T cells.

Sequenced input: thymocytes. The receptors stem from a boy less than two years old with a congenital heart defect. CDR3s include the opening cysteine and the closing phenylalanine or tryptophan.

J gene | V gene | CDR3 protein
TRBJ1-1 | TRBV4-2 | CASSQVWRGDRNTEAFF
TRBJ1-2 | TRBV6-1 | CASSVRQALGYTF
TRBJ1-2 | TRBV28 | CASSLSQGPGCYTF
TRBJ2-5 | TRBV7-6 | CASSRSGRRGETQYF
TRBJ2-1 | TRBV30 | CAWGIAGPYNEQFF
TRBJ1-2 | TRBV18 | CASSPGQANYGYTF
TRBJ2-7 | TRBV27 | CASSLKPHYEQYF
TRBJ2-7 | TRBV7-2 | CASSLYGLAGPPYEQYF
TRBJ2-5 | TRBV28 | CASSFPGQETQYF
TRBJ2-2 | TRBV4-3 | CASSQGGAQTSGGTGELFF
TRBJ1-1 | TRBV7-2 | CASSLGGQGAFF
TRBJ2-2 | TRBV4-2 | CASSQGGSTTGELFF
TRBJ2-1 | TRBV28 | CASSEESGRTSYNEQFF
TRBJ1-4 | TRBV5-6 | CASSGGGDEKLFF
TRBJ2-5 | TRBV7-6 | CASAETDQETQYF
TRBJ2-1 | TRBV19 | CASSMRLAGGKRNEQFF
TRBJ2-2 | TRBV9 | CASSVDSNTGELFF
TRBJ1-4 | TRBV5-6 | CASSLAGTGDREKLFF
TRBJ2-7 | TRBV6-1 | CASSEFGWRDDFYEQYF
TRBJ2-1 | TRBV19 | CASSIAVAKSTNEQFF
TRBJ2-3 | TRBV28 | CASSSRPPGQGQTDTQYF
TRBJ1-3 | TRBV15 | CATSRSPGRDSGNTIYF
TRBJ2-1 | TRBV2 | CASQRRYSGFSGSRDEQFF
TRBJ2-5 | TRBV5-1 | CASSSVAGGVLQETQYF
TRBJ2-1 | TRBV20-1 | CTPRGEAFF
TRBJ2-7 | TRBV15 | CATSFRDRGYEQYF
TRBJ2-3 | TRBV11-2 | CASSLVSARGDTQYF
TRBJ2-7 | TRBV2 | CASSEGAEQYF
TRBJ1-1 | TRBV29-1 | CSVDSREWDRGSMNTEAFF
TRBJ2-1 | TRBV7-9 | CASSFRDLKIDEQFF
TRBJ2-5 | TRBV15 | CATSERSGTSGSIETQYF
TRBJ2-2 | TRBV14 | CASSQGTSGRDSLGELFF
TRBJ2-7 | TRBV19 | CASSNPGQVGRRGEQYF
TRBJ2-5 | TRBV9 | CASSPYDRGYQETQYF
TRBJ2-2 | TRBV4-3 | CASSHSRSGRAGGELFF
TRBJ2-3 | TRBV5-6 | CASRRDSDTQYF
TRBJ2-7 | TRBV27 | CATDCAVAREQYF
TRBJ2-6 | TRBV5-4 | CASSLVGEHSGANVLTF
TRBJ2-1 | TRBV5-1 | CASSLAGAGSNEQFF
TRBJ2-2 | TRBV7-6 | CASSYARAGLAGAGELFF
TRBJ2-7 | TRBV6-6 | CASSYEGTGGSEQYF
TRBJ1-2 | TRBV18 | CASSPPCDRGQRSYTF
TRBJ1-4 | TRBV6-6 | CASSSSRDEKLFF
TRBJ2-7 | TRBV28 | CASSLNTSGRSHEQYF
TRBJ2-7 | TRBV11-2 | CAQREGQWEQYF
TRBJ2-7 | TRBV5-1 | CASSLAGTVSPGRYEQYF
TRBJ1-2 | TRBV27 | CASSLTGPTAYGYTF
TRBJ2-7 | TRBV27 | CASSPNRGLNEQYF
TRBJ2-1 | TRBV4-2 | CASSTRTSPRGSYNEQFF
TRBJ2-1 | TRBV29-1 | CSVENPNRTGQFF
TRBJ2-7 | TRBV29-1 | CSVRRVKGVDYEQYF
TRBJ2-5 | TRBV27 | CASSLTTRGTQYF